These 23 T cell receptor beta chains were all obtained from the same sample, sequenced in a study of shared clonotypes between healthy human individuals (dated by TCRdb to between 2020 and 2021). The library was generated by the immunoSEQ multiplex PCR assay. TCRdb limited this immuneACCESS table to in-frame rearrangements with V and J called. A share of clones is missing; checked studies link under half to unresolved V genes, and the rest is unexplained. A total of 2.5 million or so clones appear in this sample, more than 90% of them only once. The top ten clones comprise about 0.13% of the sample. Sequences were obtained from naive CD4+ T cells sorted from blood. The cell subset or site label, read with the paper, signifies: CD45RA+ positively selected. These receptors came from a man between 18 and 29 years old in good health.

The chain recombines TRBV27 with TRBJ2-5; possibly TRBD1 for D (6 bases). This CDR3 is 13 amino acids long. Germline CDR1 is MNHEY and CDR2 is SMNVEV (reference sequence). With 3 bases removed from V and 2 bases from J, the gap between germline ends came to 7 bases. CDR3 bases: TGTGCCAGCAGTTTCACAGGGCAAGAGACCCAGTACTTC. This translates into CASSFTGQETQYF.

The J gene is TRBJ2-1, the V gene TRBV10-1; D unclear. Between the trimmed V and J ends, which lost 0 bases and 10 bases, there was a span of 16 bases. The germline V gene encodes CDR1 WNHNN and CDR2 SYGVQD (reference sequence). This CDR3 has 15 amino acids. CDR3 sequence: CASSESGLYNVEQFF. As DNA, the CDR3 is TGCGCCAGCAGTGAGTCTGGGCTATACAATGTGGAGCAGTTCTTC.

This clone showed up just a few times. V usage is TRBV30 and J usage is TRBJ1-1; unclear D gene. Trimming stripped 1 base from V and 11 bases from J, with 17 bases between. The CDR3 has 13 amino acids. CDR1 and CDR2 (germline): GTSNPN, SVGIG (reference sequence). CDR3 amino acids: CAWSETTGRGAFF. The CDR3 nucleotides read TGTGCCTGGAGTGAAACGACGGGGAGAGGGGCTTTCTTT.

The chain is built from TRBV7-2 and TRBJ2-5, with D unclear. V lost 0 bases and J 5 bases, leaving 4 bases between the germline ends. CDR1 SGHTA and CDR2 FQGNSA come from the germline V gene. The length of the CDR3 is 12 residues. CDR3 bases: TGTGCCAGCAGCTTAGCGATCGAGACCCAGTACTTC. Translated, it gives CASSLAIETQYF.

Here the CDR3 reads CASSTETNTEAFF. In DNA, the CDR3 is TGTGCCAGTAGTACAGAGACGAACACTGAAGCTTTCTTT. The V and J genes are TRBV19 and TRBJ1-1; unclear D gene. The length of the CDR3 is 13 residues. Germline V gives CDR1 LNHDA, CDR2 SQIVND (reference sequence). V lost 4 bases and J 1 base, leaving 7 bases between the germline ends.

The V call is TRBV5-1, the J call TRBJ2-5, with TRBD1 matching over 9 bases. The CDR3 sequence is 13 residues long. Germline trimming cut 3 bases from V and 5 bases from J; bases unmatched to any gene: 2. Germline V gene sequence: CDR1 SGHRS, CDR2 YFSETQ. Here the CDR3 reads CASSYGQGETQYF. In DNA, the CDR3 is TGCGCCAGCAGCTATGGACAGGGGGAGACCCAGTACTTC.

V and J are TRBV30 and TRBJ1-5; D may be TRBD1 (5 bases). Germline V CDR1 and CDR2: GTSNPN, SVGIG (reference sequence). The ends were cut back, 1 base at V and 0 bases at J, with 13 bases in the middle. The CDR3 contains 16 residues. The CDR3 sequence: CAWSGEQVYSNQPQHF. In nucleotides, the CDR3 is TGTGCCTGGAGTGGCGAACAGGTTTATAGCAATCAGCCCCAGCATTTT.

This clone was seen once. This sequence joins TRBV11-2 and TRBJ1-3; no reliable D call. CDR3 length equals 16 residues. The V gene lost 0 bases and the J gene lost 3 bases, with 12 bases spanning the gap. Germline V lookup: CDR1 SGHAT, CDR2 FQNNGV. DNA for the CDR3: TGTGCCAGCAGCTTAGATCTTAGGGAGCGTGGAAACACCATATATTTT. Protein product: CASSLDLRERGNTIYF.

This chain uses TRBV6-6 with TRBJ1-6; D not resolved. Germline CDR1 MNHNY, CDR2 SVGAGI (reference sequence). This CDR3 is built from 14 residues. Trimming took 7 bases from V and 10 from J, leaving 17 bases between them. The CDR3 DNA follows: TGTGCCAGCACCAACGGTGCCTTTACCTCACCCCTCCACTTT. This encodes CASTNGAFTSPLHF.

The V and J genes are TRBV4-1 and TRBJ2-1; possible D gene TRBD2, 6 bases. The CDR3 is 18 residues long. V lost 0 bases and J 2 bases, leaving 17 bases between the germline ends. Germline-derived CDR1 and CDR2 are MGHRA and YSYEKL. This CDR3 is CASSQDRSRRLAYNEQFF. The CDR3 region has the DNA TGCGCCAGCAGCCAAGATAGGAGTAGGAGACTAGCCTACAATGAGCAGTTCTTC.

This chain's CDR3 is CASSQVASGGNNEQFF. CDR3 nucleotide sequence: TGTGCCAGCAGCCAAGTAGCTAGCGGGGGAAACAATGAGCAGTTCTTC. The chain has TRBV4-2 and TRBJ2-1; TRBD2 aligns across 10 bases. CDR3 length: 16 residues. CDR1 and CDR2 from the germline V gene are LGHNA and YNFKEQ. V trimming: 1 base; J trimming: 5 bases; junction bases outside the gene matches: 5.

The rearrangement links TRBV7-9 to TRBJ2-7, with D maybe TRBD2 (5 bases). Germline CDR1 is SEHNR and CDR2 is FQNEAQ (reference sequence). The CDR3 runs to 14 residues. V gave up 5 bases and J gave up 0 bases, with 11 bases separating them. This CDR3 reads CASSREGSSYEQYF. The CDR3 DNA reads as TGTGCCAGCAGCAGGGAAGGGAGCTCCTACGAGCAGTACTTC.

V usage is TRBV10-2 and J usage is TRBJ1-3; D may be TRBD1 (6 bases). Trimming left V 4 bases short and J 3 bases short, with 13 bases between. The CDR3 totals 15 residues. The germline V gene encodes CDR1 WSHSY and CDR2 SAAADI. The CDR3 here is CASSGGGGRGNTIYF. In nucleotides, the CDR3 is TGCGCCAGCAGTGGGGGAGGGGGTCGTGGAAACACCATATATTTT.

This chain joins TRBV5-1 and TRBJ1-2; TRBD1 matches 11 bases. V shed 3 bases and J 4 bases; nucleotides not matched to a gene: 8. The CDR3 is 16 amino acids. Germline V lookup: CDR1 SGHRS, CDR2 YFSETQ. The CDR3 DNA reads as TGCGCCAGCAGCTCGGGACAGGGGGGTAATAGCTATGGCTACACCTTC. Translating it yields CASSSGQGGNSYGYTF.

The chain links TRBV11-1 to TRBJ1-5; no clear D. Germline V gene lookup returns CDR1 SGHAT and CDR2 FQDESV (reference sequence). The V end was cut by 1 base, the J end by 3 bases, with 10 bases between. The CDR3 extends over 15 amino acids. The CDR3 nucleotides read TGTGCCAGCAGCTTAGGACGGAGCTACAATCAGCCCCAGCATTTT. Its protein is CASSLGRSYNQPQHF.

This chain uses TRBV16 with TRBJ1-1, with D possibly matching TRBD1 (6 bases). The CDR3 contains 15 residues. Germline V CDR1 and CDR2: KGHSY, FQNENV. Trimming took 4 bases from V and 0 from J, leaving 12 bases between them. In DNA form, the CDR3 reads TGTGCCAGCAGCCGCAACAGGGTGGTGAACACTGAAGCTTTCTTT. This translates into CASSRNRVVNTEAFF.

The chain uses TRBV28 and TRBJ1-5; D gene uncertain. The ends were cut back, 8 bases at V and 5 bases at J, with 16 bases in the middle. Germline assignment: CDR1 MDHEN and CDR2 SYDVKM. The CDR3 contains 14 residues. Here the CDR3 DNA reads TGTGCCAGCTTGAGCTTCGGTCGTTATCAGCCCCAGCATTTT. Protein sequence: CASLSFGRYQPQHF.

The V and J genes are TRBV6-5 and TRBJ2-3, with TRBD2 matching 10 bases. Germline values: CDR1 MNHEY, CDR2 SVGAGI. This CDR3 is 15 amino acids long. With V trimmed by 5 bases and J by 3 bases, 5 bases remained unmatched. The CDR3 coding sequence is TGTGCCAGCAGTGTTCTAGCGGGGGTAACAGATACGCAGTATTTT. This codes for CASSVLAGVTDTQYF.

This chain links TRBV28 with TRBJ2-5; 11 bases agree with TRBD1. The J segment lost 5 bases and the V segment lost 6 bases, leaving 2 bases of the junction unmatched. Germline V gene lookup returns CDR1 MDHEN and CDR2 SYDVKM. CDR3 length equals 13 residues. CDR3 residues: CASSGQGAETQYF. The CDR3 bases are TGTGCCAGCAGCGGACAGGGGGCGGAGACCCAGTACTTC.

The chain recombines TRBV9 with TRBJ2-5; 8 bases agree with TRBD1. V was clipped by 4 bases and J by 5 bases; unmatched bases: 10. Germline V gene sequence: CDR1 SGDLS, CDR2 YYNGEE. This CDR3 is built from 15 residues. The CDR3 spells CASSPRQGLGETQYF. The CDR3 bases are TGTGCCAGCAGCCCCCGACAGGGGTTGGGGGAGACCCAGTACTTC.

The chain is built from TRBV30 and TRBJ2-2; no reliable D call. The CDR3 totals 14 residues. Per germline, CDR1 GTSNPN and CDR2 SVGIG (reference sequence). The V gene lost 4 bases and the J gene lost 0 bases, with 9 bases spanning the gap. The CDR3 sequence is CAWIRSSNTGELFF. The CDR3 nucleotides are TGTGCCTGGATCCGGAGTTCGAACACCGGGGAGCTGTTTTTT.

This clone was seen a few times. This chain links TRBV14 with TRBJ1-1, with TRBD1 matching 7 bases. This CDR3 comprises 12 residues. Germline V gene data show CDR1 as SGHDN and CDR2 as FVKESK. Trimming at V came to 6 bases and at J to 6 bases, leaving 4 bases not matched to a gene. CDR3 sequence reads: CASSSGGSEAFF. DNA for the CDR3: TGTGCCAGCAGTTCAGGGGGTTCTGAAGCTTTCTTT. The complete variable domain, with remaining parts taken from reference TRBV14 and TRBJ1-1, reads EAGVTQFPSHSVIEKGQTVTLRCDPISGHDNLYWYRRVMGKEIKFLLHFVKESKQDESGMPNNRFLAERTGGTYSTLKVQPAELEDSGVYFCASSSGGSEAFFGQGTRLTVV.

The CDR3 sequence is CASSRGLADITGELFF. The CDR3 coding sequence is TGTGCCAGCAGTCGGGGACTAGCGGATATCACCGGGGAGCTGTTTTTT. This chain uses TRBV11-3 with TRBJ2-2, with 11 bases lining up with TRBD2. After removal of 6 bases from V and 4 bases from J, the junction contained 7 bases not matched to a gene. The CDR3 runs to 16 residues. Germline V gene sequence: CDR1 SGHNT, CDR2 YENEEA.